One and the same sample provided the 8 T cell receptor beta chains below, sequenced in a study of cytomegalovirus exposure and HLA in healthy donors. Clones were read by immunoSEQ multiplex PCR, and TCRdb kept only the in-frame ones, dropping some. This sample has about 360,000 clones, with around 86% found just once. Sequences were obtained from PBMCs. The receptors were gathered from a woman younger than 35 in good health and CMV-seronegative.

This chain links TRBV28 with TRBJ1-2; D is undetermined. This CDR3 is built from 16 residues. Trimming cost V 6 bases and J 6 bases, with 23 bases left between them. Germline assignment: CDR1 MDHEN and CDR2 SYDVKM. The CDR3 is CASSTRQVPRWDGYTF. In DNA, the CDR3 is TGTGCCAGCAGCACCCGTCAGGTCCCACGATGGGATGGCTACACCTTC.

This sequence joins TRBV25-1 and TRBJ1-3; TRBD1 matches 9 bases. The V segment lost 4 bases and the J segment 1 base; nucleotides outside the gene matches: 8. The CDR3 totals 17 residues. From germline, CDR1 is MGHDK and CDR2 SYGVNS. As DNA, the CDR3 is TGTGCCAGCAGTGTGGGACAGGGAACCATTTCTGGAAACACCATATATTTT. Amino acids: CASSVGQGTISGNTIYF.

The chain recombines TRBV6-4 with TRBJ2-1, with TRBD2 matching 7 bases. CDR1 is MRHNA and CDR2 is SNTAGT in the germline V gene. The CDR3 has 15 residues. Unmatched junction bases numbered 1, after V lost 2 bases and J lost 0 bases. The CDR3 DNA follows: TGTGCCAGCAGTGACCGCGGGGGCTCCTACAATGAGCAGTTCTTC. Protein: CASSDRGGSYNEQFF.

The DNA for the CDR3 is TGTGCCAGCAGTTCTCTTCTAGCGGCTCCGTATTTT. Its protein product is CASSSLLAAPYF. J is TRBJ2-3 and V is TRBV2, with 7 nucleotides matching TRBD2. With V trimmed by 5 bases and J by 14 bases, 10 bases remained unmatched. This CDR3 spans 12 amino acids. Per the germline V gene, CDR1 is SNHLY and CDR2 is FYNNEI.

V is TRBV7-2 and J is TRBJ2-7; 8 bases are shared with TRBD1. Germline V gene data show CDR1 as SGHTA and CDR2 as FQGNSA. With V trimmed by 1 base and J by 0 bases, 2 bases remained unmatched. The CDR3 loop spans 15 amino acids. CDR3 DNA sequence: TGTGCCAGCAGCTTAGTTACAGGGGGCTCCTACGAGCAGTACTTC. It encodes CASSLVTGGSYEQYF.

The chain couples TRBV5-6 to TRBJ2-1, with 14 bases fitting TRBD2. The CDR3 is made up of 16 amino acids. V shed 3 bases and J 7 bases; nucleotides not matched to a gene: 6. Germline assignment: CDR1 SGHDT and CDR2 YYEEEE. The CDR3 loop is CASSSRTSGRTNEQFF. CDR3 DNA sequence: TGTGCCAGCAGCTCCCGGACTAGCGGGAGGACAAATGAGCAGTTCTTC.

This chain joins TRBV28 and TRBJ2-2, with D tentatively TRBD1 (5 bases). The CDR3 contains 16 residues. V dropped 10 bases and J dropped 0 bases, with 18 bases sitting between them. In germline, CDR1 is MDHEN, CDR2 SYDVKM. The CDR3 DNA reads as TGTGCCATCTCCTTGGCCAGGACACCGAACACCGGGGAGCTGTTTTTT. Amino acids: CAISLARTPNTGELFF.

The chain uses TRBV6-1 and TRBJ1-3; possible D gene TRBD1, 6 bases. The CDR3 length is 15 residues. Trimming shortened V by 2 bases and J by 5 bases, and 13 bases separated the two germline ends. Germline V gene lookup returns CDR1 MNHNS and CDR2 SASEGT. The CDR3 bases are TGTGCCAGCAGTGAACACACAGGGTCCCGAAACACCATATATTTT. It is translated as CASSEHTGSRNTIYF.